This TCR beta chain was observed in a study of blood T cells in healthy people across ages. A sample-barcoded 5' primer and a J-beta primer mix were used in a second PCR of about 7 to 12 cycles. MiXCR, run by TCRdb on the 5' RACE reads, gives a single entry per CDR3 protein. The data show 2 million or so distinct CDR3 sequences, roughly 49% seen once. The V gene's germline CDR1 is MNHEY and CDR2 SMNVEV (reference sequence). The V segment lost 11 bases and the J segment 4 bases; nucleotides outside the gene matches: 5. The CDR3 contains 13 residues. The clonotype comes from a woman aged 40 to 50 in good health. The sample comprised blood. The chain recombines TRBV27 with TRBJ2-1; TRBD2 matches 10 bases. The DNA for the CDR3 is TGTGCCGCCGGGACTAGCGCGTACAATGAGCAGTTCTTC. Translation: CAAGTSAYNEQFF.